This T cell receptor (beta chain) appears in the sequencing data of a study of spatial heterogeneity in lung cancer. Overall study: The study consistently detected more beta-chain than alpha-chain sequences. On average, each unique TCR and UMI combination appeared more than ten times in raw reads.

This CDR3 comprises 13 residues. V shed 1 base and J shed 4 bases, with 6 bases lying between them. The germline V gene has CDR1 SGHNT and CDR2 YYREEE (reference sequence). As to time point: blood at routine non-recurrence follow-up after resection. Via MiXCR, TCRdb re-called the 5' RACE reads, giving one row per CDR3 protein. The sample holds 9,500 to 13,000 distinct CDR3 sequences, about a fifth seen once. The rearrangement joins TRBV5-4 to TRBJ1-3, with D unclear. Sequencing used PBMCs, obtained at follow-up. The TCR originated in a male donor with early-stage non-small cell lung cancer. The CDR3 bases are TGTGCCAGCAGCTTGTGGATCGGAAACACCATATATTTT. Its translation is CASSLWIGNTIYF. Drawing the rest from reference TRBV5-4 and TRBJ1-3, the complete variable domain is ETGVTQSPTHLIKTRGQQVTLRCSSQSGHNTVSWYQQALGQGPQFIFQYYREEENGRGNFPPRFSGLQFPNYSSELNVNALELDDSALYLCASSLWIGNTIYFGEGSWLTVV.